The rows below give T cell receptor beta chains drawn from one sample of a study of molecular identifiers for immune sequencing clone quantification. MiXCR, run by TCRdb on the PCR reads, gives a single entry per CDR3 protein. The repertoire includes some 89,000 distinct CDR3 sequences, 20% to 25% of them detected once, and about 0.99% sits in the top ten. The material sequenced was naive CD8+ T cells from blood, with Jurkat cell RNA spiked in. The source of these receptors is a human donor in good health. Some libraries in this study had Jurkat cell RNA spiked in. The CDR3 runs from the conserved cysteine through the conserved F or W. Each record gives: J gene, clone size, CDR3 length, V gene, D gene, CDR3 DNA, CDR3 protein. D genes are given only for firm matches. A row's size may be missing; if present it is once, few, many or a size class.

J: TRBJ2-2
size: -
length: 13
V: TRBV4-1
D: TRBD2
DNA: TGCGGTAGCGGGGCTACGAACCCCGGGGGGCTGTTTTTT
CDR3: CGSGATNPGGLFF

J: TRBJ2-7
size: many
length: 16
V: TRBV7-9
D: -
DNA: TGTGCCAGCAGCCCTGGAACGACAGGGAGGGTGTACGAGCAGTACTTC
CDR3: CASSPGTTGRVYEQYF

J: TRBJ2-7
size: many
length: 14
V: TRBV5-6
D: TRBD1
DNA: TGTGCCAGCAGCTTGGGGGACAGCCCCTACGAGCAGTACTTC
CDR3: CASSLGDSPYEQYF

J: TRBJ2-7
size: many
length: 14
V: TRBV11-2
D: TRBD1
DNA: TGTGCCAGCAGCCAACCGGGACAGAACTACGAGCAGTACTTC
CDR3: CASSQPGQNYEQYF

J: TRBJ2-7
size: many
length: 18
V: TRBV5-5
D: -
DNA: TGTGCCAGCAGGTTGGGAATATCTATCGAGTTATCGGAGTACGAGCAGTACTTC
CDR3: CASRLGISIELSEYEQYF

J: TRBJ2-7
size: many
length: 13
V: TRBV5-5
D: TRBD1
DNA: TGTGCCAGCAGCTCCGACAGGGGGGACGAGCAGTACTTC
CDR3: CASSSDRGDEQYF

J: TRBJ1-1
size: many
length: 15
V: TRBV4-3
D: TRBD1
DNA: TGCGCCAGCAGCCAAGAAAGGGGGCGAGTCACTGAAGCTTTCTTT
CDR3: CASSQERGRVTEAFF

J: TRBJ1-2
size: -
length: 13
V: TRBV19
D: -
DNA: TGTGCCAGTACTCCAGGAGTTGGGTATGGCTACACCTTC
CDR3: CASTPGVGYGYTF

J: TRBJ2-1
size: many
length: 15
V: TRBV25-1
D: TRBD1
DNA: TGTGCCAGCCAGCTACAGGGGGCAAATGGGAATGAGCAGTTCTTC
CDR3: CASQLQGANGNEQFF

J: TRBJ2-3
size: many
length: 16
V: TRBV27
D: -
DNA: TGTGCCAGCAGCCGCTACAGGGCTTCTCTGACAGATACGCAGTATTTT
CDR3: CASSRYRASLTDTQYF

J: TRBJ2-3
size: many
length: 16
V: TRBV6-5
D: -
DNA: TGTGCCAGCAGTTACTCGTCGCCTTCCGGGGCAGATACGCAGTATTTT
CDR3: CASSYSSPSGADTQYF

J: TRBJ2-1
size: many
length: 15
V: TRBV6-2/TRBV6-3
D: TRBD2
DNA: TGTGCCAGCAGTCCTCTAGCGGGGAGGTACAATGAGCAGTTCTTC
CDR3: CASSPLAGRYNEQFF

J: TRBJ2-2
size: -
length: 14
V: TRBV29-1
D: TRBD2
DNA: TGCAGCGTGATAGCGGGAGGAAACACCGGGGAGCTGTTTTTT
CDR3: CSVIAGGNTGELFF

J: TRBJ2-1
size: -
length: 13
V: TRBV3-1
D: TRBD1
DNA: TGTGCCAGTAGACAGGGACCCTACAATGAGCAGTTCTTC
CDR3: CASRQGPYNEQFF

J: TRBJ2-5
size: many
length: 15
V: TRBV28
D: -
DNA: TGTGCCAGCAGTTTACGACCAGGGTTGGTGGAGACCCAGTACTTC
CDR3: CASSLRPGLVETQYF

J: TRBJ1-1
size: -
length: 14
V: TRBV20-1
D: -
DNA: TGCAGTGCTAGAGATCCAGGAGAATACACTGAAGCTTTCTTT
CDR3: CSARDPGEYTEAFF

J: TRBJ1-1
size: many
length: 13
V: TRBV27
D: -
DNA: TGTGCCAGCAGCCCGTGGGGGGACACTGAAGCTTTCTTT
CDR3: CASSPWGDTEAFF

J: TRBJ2-1
size: many
length: 12
V: TRBV5-6
D: -
DNA: TGTGCCAGCAGCTTACTAGGGGGGGAGCAGTTCTTC
CDR3: CASSLLGGEQFF

J: TRBJ2-3
size: many
length: 20
V: TRBV21-1
D: -
DNA: TGTGCCAGCGAAAGGAAGGATATCCGACAGGGGACATCCTCCGCCCATACGCAGTATTTT
CDR3: CASERKDIRQGTSSAHTQYF

J: TRBJ1-1
size: many
length: 18
V: TRBV20-1
D: TRBD1
DNA: TGCAGTGCTAGAGATGACGCCAGGGACAGGATAGAGAACACTGAAGCTTTCTTT
CDR3: CSARDDARDRIENTEAFF

J: TRBJ2-7
size: -
length: 15
V: TRBV11-2
D: TRBD1
DNA: TGTGCCAGCAGCCCCGGACAGGGGAGGACCTACGAGCAGTACTTC
CDR3: CASSPGQGRTYEQYF

J: TRBJ1-6
size: many
length: 15
V: TRBV11-2
D: -
DNA: TGTGCCAGCAGCTTAGCCGCGGACTATAATTCACCCCTCCACTTT
CDR3: CASSLAADYNSPLHF

J: TRBJ2-2
size: -
length: 13
V: TRBV7-9
D: -
DNA: TGTGCCAGCAGCTTAGTTGGCTCCGGGGCGCTGTTTTTT
CDR3: CASSLVGSGALFF

J: TRBJ1-5
size: -
length: 15
V: TRBV7-2
D: TRBD1
DNA: TGTGCCAGCAGCTACGGCAGGGGGCTTGGTCAGCCCCAGCAGTTT
CDR3: CASSYGRGLGQPQQF

J: TRBJ1-5
size: -
length: 20
V: TRBV18
D: -
DNA: TGTGCCAGCTCACCGAGACAGGTGACCTCAATCACTAGTGGGGAAGGGCCCCAGCATTTT
CDR3: CASSPRQVTSITSGEGPQHF

J: TRBJ1-6
size: many
length: 16
V: TRBV4-3
D: TRBD1
DNA: TGCGCCAGCAGCCAGGACAGGGGGCGTAATAATTCACCCCTCCACTTT
CDR3: CASSQDRGRNNSPLHF

J: TRBJ2-2
size: many
length: 18
V: TRBV9
D: TRBD1
DNA: TGTGCCAGCAGCCCCGTCCAGAGACAGGGGGCGATCACCGGGGAGCTGTTTTTT
CDR3: CASSPVQRQGAITGELFF

J: TRBJ1-2
size: many
length: 15
V: TRBV4-3
D: -
DNA: TGCGCCAGCAGCTACGGTCCAGAGGTCGACTATGGCTACACCTTC
CDR3: CASSYGPEVDYGYTF

J: TRBJ2-5
size: many
length: 17
V: TRBV6-6
D: TRBD2
DNA: TGTGCCAGCAGTAACAGACTAGCGGGGGACCTCCAAGAGACCCAGTACTTC
CDR3: CASSNRLAGDLQETQYF

J: TRBJ2-5
size: few
length: 16
V: TRBV10-1
D: -
DNA: TGCGCCAGCAGTGAAAGTTTGGGGGAGTACCAAGAGACCCAGTACTTC
CDR3: CASSESLGEYQETQYF

J: TRBJ2-1
size: many
length: 15
V: TRBV11-2
D: TRBD2
DNA: TGTGCCAGCAGCTTGTCGACTAGCGGGAGGAATGAGCAGTTCTTC
CDR3: CASSLSTSGRNEQFF

J: TRBJ2-7
size: few
length: 14
V: TRBV9
D: -
DNA: TGTGCCAGCAGCGTAACGGGAAGCTCCTACGAGCAGTACTTC
CDR3: CASSVTGSSYEQYF

J: TRBJ2-3
size: many
length: 17
V: TRBV7-8
D: -
DNA: TGTGCCAGCAGCTTAAGGACAGAACCTGCCTTCACAGATACGCAGTATTTT
CDR3: CASSLRTEPAFTDTQYF

J: TRBJ2-5
size: few
length: 14
V: TRBV12-3/TRBV12-4
D: -
DNA: TGTGCCAGCAGTTTAGGAGTGCGCTGGGAGACCCAGTACTTC
CDR3: CASSLGVRWETQYF

J: TRBJ2-5
size: many
length: 17
V: TRBV11-2
D: TRBD2
DNA: TGTGCCAGCAGCTTTCTCCGGACTAGCGGGTCAGAAGAGACCCAGTACTTC
CDR3: CASSFLRTSGSEETQYF

J: TRBJ1-5
size: many
length: 15
V: TRBV19
D: -
DNA: TGTGCCAGTAGTATATACCAGGGGATCAATCAGCCCCAGCATTTT
CDR3: CASSIYQGINQPQHF

J: TRBJ2-7
size: many
length: 16
V: TRBV7-9
D: -
DNA: TGTGCCAGCAGCTTAGGTGCCGAGACTAGTAACTACGAGCAGTACTTC
CDR3: CASSLGAETSNYEQYF

J: TRBJ2-7
size: many
length: 15
V: TRBV5-6
D: TRBD2
DNA: TGTGCCAGCAGCTCGTCTCTAGCGGCCTCCTACGAGCAGTACTTC
CDR3: CASSSSLAASYEQYF

J: TRBJ2-7
size: many
length: 13
V: TRBV7-9
D: -
DNA: TGTGCCAGCAGCCGCAGGGGTCCCTACGAGCAGTACTTC
CDR3: CASSRRGPYEQYF

J: TRBJ2-3
size: few
length: 14
V: TRBV4-1
D: TRBD2
DNA: TGCGCCAGCAGCATATTAGCGGGGACAGATACGCAGTATTTT
CDR3: CASSILAGTDTQYF

J: TRBJ2-1
size: many
length: 15
V: TRBV12-3/TRBV12-4
D: TRBD1
DNA: TGTGCCAGCAGTTGGAAGGGGGCTGCATACAATGAGCAGTTCTTC
CDR3: CASSWKGAAYNEQFF

J: TRBJ1-5
size: many
length: 14
V: TRBV2
D: -
DNA: TGTGCCAGCAGTGACGGGGGCGCGAATCAGCCCCAGCATTTT
CDR3: CASSDGGANQPQHF

J: TRBJ1-1
size: many
length: 14
V: TRBV28
D: TRBD1
DNA: TGTGCCAGCAGAGATACAGGGGGCCGCTCTGAAGCTTTCTTT
CDR3: CASRDTGGRSEAFF

J: TRBJ2-1
size: many
length: 11
V: TRBV29-1
D: -
DNA: TGCAGCGTTGGTGGGGGGAGTGAGCAGTTCTTC
CDR3: CSVGGGSEQFF

J: TRBJ2-5
size: many
length: 15
V: TRBV6-5
D: -
DNA: TGTGCCAGCAGTGAGGTGGGGAAGGGAGAAGAGACCCAGTACTTC
CDR3: CASSEVGKGEETQYF

J: TRBJ2-7
size: few
length: 13
V: TRBV27
D: -
DNA: TGTGCCAGCAGTCCTCGTGGGTCCTACGAGCAGTACTTC
CDR3: CASSPRGSYEQYF

J: TRBJ2-7
size: -
length: 16
V: TRBV4-3
D: -
DNA: TGCGCCAGCAGCCATGAAAGGGGTACGAGGGTTGGGGAGCAGTACTTC
CDR3: CASSHERGTRVGEQYF

J: TRBJ2-2
size: many
length: 13
V: TRBV28
D: TRBD2
DNA: TGTGCCAGCAGTACAGGACTAGCTGGGGAGCTGTTTTTT
CDR3: CASSTGLAGELFF

J: TRBJ2-2
size: few
length: 17
V: TRBV7-8
D: -
DNA: TGTGCCAGCAGCTTCGGGACACCTTGGAACCTCCCCGGGGAGCTGTTTTTT
CDR3: CASSFGTPWNLPGELFF

J: TRBJ1-1
size: many
length: 13
V: TRBV7-9
D: -
DNA: TGTGCCAGCAGCCAAAACCTGAACACTGAAGCTTTCTTT
CDR3: CASSQNLNTEAFF

J: TRBJ1-5
size: -
length: 11
V: TRBV24-1
D: -
DNA: TGTACCACCGGTGGCGCAGATACGCAGCATTTT
CDR3: CTTGGADTQHF

J: TRBJ1-1
size: -
length: 13
V: TRBV19
D: TRBD1
DNA: TGTGCCAGTAGTACCCGGGACAGACGAAGAGCTTTCTTT
CDR3: CASSTRDRRRAFF

J: TRBJ1-3
size: many
length: 12
V: TRBV9
D: -
DNA: TGTGCCAGCAGCGTAGCTGGAAACACCATATATTTT
CDR3: CASSVAGNTIYF

J: TRBJ1-4
size: -
length: 16
V: TRBV27
D: -
DNA: TGTGCCAGCAGTTTATTAGGCATTCTGGGGAATGAAAAACTGTTTTTT
CDR3: CASSLLGILGNEKLFF